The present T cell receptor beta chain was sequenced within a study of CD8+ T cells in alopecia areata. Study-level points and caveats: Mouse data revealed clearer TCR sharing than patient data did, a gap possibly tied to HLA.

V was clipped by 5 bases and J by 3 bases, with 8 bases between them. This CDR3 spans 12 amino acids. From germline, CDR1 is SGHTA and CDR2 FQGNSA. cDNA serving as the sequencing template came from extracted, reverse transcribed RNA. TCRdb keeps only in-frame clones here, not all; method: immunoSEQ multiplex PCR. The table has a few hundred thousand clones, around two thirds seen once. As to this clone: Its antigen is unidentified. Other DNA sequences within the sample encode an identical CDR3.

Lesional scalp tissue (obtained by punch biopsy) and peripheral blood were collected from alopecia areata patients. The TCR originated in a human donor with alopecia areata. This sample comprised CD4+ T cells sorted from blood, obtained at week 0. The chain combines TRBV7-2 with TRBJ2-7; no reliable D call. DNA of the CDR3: TGTGCCAGCAGCCTAACGGGCTACGAGCAGTACTTC. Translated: CASSLTGYEQYF.